The sequence of this TCR beta chain was determined in a study of shared clonotypes between healthy human individuals. All donors were Caucasian adults living in Nashville, Tennessee. Produced via immunoSEQ multiplex PCR; TCRdb's table is partial and in-frame only. The sample has over a million clones, more than 95% seen once. There are 13 residues in the CDR3. CDR1 and CDR2 from the germline V gene are SGHTA and FQGNSA. V lost 5 bases, J lost 8 bases, and 12 bases lay in between. This sequence originates from a man aged 30 to 39 in good health. The source material was naive CD4+ T cells sorted from blood. The subset here: CD45RA+ positively selected. The chain couples TRBV7-2 to TRBJ1-4, with a weak D call TRBD1 (5 bases). CDR3 nucleotide sequence: TGTGCCAGCAGCGCCGGGACGAGCGAAAAACTGTTTTTT. Translation gives CASSAGTSEKLFF.